Many counts were recorded for the clone carrying this TCR beta chain. The target antigen is unknown. Germline CDR1 is SEHNR and CDR2 is FQNEAQ (reference sequence). Trimming stripped 5 bases from V and 0 bases from J, with 13 bases between. The CDR3 spans 15 residues. This record comes from a study of T cell repertoires in cytomegalovirus infection. Study-level results: CMV carriers with the relevant HLA were identified by cumulative public TCR beta family frequency.

TCRdb called the reads again in MiXCR, with one record for every CDR3 protein. Of a few hundred thousand distinct CDR3 sequences in the sample, 9.5% were seen once. The sequence came from a human donor in good health (CMV status not recorded). Some clones in this sample may be carry-over from other donors' samples. The rearrangement joins TRBV7-9 to TRBJ1-1; D is perhaps TRBD1 (6 bases). Sequencing used PBMCs. CDR3 coding DNA: TGTGCCAGCAGCCTGGACAGACACATGAACACTGAAGCTTTCTTT. This encodes CASSLDRHMNTEAFF.